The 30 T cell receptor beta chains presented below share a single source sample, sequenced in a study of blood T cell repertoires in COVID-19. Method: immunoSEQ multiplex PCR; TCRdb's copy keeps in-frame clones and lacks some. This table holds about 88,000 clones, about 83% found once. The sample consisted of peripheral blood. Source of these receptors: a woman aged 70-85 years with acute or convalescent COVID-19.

The CDR3, as DNA: TGCGCCAGCAGTAGGACACAGGATTCACCCCTCCACTTT. Its protein product is CASSRTQDSPLHF. The chain is built from TRBV5-1 and TRBJ1-6; TRBD1 is a possible D gene (5 bases). Trimming pared 5 bases from V and 8 bases from J, leaving 11 bases between. CDR3 length equals 13 residues. Germline V gene lookup returns CDR1 SGHRS and CDR2 YFSETQ.

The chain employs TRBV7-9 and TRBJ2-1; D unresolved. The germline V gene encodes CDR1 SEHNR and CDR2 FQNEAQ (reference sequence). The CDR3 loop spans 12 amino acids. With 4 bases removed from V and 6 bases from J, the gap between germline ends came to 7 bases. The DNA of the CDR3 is TGTGCCAGCAGCTCCCAGGCCAATGAGCAGTTCTTC. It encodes CASSSQANEQFF.

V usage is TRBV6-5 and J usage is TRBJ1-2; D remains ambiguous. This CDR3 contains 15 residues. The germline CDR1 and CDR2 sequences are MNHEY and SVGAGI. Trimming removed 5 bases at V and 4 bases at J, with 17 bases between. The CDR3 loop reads CASSPGIFGGYGYTF. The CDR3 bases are TGTGCCAGCAGTCCCGGGATCTTCGGCGGCTATGGCTACACCTTC.

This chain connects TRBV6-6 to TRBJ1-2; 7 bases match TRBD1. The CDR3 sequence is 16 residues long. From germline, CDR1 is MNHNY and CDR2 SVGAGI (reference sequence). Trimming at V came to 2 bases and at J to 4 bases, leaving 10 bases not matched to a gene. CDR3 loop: CASSYPPGQRIYGYTF. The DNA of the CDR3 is TGTGCCAGCAGTTACCCCCCGGGACAGCGGATCTATGGCTACACCTTC.

CDR3 in amino acids: CASSSNRDYLAYEQYV. The CDR3 DNA sequence: TGTGCCAGCAGTTCAAATCGGGACTACCTAGCCTACGAGCAGTACGTC. The rearrangement links TRBV28 to TRBJ2-7, with 7 positions matching TRBD2. Germline V CDR1 and CDR2: MDHEN, SYDVKM. The CDR3 extends over 16 amino acids. V trimming: 4 bases; J trimming: 2 bases; junction bases outside the gene matches: 11.

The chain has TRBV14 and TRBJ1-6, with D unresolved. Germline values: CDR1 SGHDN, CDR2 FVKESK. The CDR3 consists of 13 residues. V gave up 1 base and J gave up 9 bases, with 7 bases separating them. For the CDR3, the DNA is TGTGCCAGCAGCCAAGTCGGTGGTTCACCCCTCCACTTT. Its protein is CASSQVGGSPLHF.

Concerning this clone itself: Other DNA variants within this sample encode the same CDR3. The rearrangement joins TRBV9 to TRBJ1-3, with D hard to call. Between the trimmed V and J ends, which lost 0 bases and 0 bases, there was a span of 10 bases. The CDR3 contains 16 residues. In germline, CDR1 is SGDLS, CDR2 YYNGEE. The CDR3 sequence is CASSVGGGSSGNTIYF. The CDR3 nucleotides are TGTGCCAGCAGCGTAGGGGGAGGAAGCTCTGGAAACACCATATATTTT.

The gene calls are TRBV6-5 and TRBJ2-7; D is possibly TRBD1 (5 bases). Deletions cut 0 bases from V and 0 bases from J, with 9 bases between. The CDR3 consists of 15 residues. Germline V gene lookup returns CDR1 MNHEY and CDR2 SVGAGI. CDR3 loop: CASSYSGDPSYEQYV. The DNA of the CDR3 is TGTGCCAGCAGTTACTCAGGGGATCCCTCCTACGAGCAGTACGTC.

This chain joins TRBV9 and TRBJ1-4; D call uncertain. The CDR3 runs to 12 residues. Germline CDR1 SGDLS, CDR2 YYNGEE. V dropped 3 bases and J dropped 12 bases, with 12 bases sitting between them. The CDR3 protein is CASSGSGEELFF. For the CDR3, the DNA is TGTGCCAGCAGCGGTTCCGGTGAGGAACTGTTTTTT.

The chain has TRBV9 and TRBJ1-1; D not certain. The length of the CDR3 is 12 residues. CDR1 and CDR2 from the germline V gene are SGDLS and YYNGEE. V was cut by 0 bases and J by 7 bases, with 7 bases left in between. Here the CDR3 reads CASSVDEGEAFF. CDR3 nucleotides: TGTGCCAGCAGCGTAGATGAGGGTGAAGCTTTCTTT.

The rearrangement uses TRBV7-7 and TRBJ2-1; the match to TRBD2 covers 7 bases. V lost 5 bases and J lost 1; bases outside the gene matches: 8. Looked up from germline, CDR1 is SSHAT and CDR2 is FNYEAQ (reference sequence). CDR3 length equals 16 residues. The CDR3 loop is CASSLGVGGSYNEQFF. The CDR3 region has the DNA TGTGCCAGCAGCCTAGGGGTCGGGGGGTCCTACAATGAGCAGTTCTTC.

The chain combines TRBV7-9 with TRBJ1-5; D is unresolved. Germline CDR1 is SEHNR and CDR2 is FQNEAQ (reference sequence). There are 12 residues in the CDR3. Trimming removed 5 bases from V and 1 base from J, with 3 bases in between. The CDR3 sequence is CASSLSNQPQHF. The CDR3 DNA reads TGTGCCAGCAGCCTAAGCAATCAGCCCCAGCATTTT.

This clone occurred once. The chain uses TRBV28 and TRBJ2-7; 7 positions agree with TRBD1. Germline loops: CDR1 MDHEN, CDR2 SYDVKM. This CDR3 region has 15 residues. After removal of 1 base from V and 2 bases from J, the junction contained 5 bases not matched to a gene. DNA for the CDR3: TGTGCCAGCAGTTTATTTGCGACAGGGACCTACGAGCAGTACGTC. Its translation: CASSLFATGTYEQYV.

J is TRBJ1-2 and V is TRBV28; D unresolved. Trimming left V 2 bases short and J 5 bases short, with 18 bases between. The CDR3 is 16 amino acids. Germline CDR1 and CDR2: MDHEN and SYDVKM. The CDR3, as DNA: TGTGCCAGCAGTTTAGACTCGGAGGACGCCTTTTATGGCTACACCTTC. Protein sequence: CASSLDSEDAFYGYTF.

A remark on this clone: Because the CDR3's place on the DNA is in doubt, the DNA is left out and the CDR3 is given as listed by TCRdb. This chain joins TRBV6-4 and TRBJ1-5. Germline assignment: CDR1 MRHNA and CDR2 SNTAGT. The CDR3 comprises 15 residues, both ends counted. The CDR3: CASSTSVPLYQPQHF.

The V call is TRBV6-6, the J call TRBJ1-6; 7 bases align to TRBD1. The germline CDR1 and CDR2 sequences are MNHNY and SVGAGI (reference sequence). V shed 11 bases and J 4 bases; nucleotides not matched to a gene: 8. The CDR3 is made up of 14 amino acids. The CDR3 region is CAGQGGQYNSPLHF. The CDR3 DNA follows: TGTGCCGGCCAGGGGGGACAGTATAATTCACCCCTCCACTTT.

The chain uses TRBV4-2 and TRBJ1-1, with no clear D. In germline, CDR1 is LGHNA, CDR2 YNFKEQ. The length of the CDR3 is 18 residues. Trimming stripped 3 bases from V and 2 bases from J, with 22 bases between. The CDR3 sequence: CASSHIPGFADRNTEAFF. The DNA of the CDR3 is TGTGCCAGCAGCCACATTCCGGGATTCGCAGATCGAAACACTGAAGCTTTCTTT.

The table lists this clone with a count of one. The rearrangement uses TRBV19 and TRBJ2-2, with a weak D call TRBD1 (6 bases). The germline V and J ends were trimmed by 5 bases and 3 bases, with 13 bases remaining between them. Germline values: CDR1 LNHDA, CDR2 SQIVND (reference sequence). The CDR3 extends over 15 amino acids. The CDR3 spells CASSPFSGDTGELFF. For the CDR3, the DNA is TGTGCCAGTAGTCCATTTTCAGGGGACACCGGGGAGCTGTTTTTT.

CDR3 protein: CASSDVRSGANVLTF. CDR3 sequence (DNA): TGTGCCAGCAGTGACGTGCGCTCTGGGGCCAACGTCCTGACTTTC. The chain uses TRBV6-4 and TRBJ2-6; D unresolved. V lost 2 bases to trimming and J lost 0 bases, with 5 bases between them. The length of the CDR3 is 15 residues. Germline loops: CDR1 MRHNA, CDR2 SNTAGT.

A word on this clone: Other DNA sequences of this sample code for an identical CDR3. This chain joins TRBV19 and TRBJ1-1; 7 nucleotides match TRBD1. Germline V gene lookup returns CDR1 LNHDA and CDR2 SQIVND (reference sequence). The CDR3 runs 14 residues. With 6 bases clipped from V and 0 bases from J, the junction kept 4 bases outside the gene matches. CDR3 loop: CASRRQGMNTEAFF. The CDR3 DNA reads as TGTGCCAGTAGGCGACAGGGCATGAACACTGAAGCTTTCTTT.

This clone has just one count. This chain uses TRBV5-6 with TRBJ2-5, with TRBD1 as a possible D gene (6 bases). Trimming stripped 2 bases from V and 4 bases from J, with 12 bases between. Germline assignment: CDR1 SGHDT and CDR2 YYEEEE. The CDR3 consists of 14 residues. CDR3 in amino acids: CASSFRQVLETQYF. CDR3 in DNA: TGTGCCAGCAGCTTTCGACAGGTGCTAGAGACCCAGTACTTC.

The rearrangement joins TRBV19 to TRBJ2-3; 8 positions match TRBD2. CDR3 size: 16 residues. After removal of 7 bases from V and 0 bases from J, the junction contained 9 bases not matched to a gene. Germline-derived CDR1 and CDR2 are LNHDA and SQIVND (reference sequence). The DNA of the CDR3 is TGTGCCAGTACCATGACGGGAGGGCTTAGCACAGATACGCAGTATTTT. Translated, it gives CASTMTGGLSTDTQYF.

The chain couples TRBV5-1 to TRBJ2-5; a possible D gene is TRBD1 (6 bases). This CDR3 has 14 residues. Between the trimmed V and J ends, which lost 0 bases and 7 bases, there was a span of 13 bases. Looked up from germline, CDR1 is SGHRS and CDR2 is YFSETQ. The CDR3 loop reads CASSLVGASGTQYF. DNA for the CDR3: TGCGCCAGCAGCTTGGTGGGGGCTTCGGGGACCCAGTACTTC. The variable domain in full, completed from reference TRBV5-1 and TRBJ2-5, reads KAGVTQTPRYLIKTRGQQVTLSCSPISGHRSVSWYQQTPGQGLQFLFEYFSETQRNKGNFPGRFSGRQFSNSRSEMNVSTLELGDSALYLCASSLVGASGTQYFGPGTRLLVL.

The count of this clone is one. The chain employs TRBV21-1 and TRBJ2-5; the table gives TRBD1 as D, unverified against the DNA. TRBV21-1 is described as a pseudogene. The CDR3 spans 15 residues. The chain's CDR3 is CASSIHRGLGETQYF. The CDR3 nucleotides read TGTGCCAGCAGCATACACAGGGGGCTGGGCGAGACCCAGTACTTC.

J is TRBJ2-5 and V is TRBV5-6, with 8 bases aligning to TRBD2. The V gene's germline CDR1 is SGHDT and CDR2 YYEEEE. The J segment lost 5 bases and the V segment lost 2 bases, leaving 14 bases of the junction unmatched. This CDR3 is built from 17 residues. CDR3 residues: CASSFHGPPGGLETQYF. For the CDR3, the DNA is TGTGCCAGCAGCTTTCATGGACCACCGGGGGGGCTGGAGACCCAGTACTTC.

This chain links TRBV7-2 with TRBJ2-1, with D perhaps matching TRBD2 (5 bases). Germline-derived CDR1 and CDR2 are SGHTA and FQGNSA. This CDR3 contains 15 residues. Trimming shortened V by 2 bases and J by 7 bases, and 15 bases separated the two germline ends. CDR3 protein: CASSLRAPSGNEQFF. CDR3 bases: TGTGCCAGCAGCTTACGGGCGCCCTCGGGAAATGAGCAGTTCTTC.

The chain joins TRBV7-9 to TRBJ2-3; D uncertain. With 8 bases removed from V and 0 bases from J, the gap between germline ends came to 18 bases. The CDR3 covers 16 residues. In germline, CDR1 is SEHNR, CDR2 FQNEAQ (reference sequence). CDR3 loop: CASGTSRLASTDTQYF. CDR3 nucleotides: TGTGCCAGCGGCACGTCCCGACTGGCTAGCACAGATACGCAGTATTTT. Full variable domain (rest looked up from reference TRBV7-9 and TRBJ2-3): DTGVSQNPRHKITKRGQNVTFRCDPISEHNRLYWYRQTLGQGPEFLTYFQNEAQLEKSRLLSDRFSAERPKGSFSTLEIQRTEQGDSAMYLCASGTSRLASTDTQYFGPGTRLTVL.

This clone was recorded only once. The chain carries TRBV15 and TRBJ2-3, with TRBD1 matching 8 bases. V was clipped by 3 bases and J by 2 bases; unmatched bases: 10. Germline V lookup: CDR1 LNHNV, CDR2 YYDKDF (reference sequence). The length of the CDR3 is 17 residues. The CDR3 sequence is CATSSSRGLRPTDTQYF. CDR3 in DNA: TGTGCCACCAGCAGTTCCAGGGGGCTTAGGCCCACAGATACGCAGTATTTT. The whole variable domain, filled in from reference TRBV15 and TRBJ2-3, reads DAMVIQNPRYQVTQFGKPVTLSCSQTLNHNVMYWYQQKSSQAPKLLFHYYDKDFNNEADTPDNFQSRRPNTSFCFLDIRSPGLGDTAMYLCATSSSRGLRPTDTQYFGPGTRLTVL.

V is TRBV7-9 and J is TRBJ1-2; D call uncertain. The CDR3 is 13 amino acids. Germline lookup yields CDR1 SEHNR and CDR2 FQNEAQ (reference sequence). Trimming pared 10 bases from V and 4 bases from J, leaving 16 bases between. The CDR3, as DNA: TGTGCCATTAGACCGGCGGAGAGCTATGGCTACACCTTC. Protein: CAIRPAESYGYTF.

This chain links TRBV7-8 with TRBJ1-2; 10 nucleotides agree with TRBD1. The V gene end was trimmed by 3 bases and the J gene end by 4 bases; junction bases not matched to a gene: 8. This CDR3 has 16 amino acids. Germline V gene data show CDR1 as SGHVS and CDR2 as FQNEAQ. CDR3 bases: TGTGCCAGCAGCTTCGAACCGGGACAGGGGTCCTATGGCTACACCTTC. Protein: CASSFEPGQGSYGYTF.